The T cell receptor (beta chain) under discussion was sequenced for a study of identical twins. This clonotype has more than one count but fewer than ten. Template switching (which added a universal primer site) was used, and cDNA carried unique molecular identifiers. TCRdb reprocessed the 5' RACE reads with MiXCR, giving one entry per CDR3 protein. The sample consists of fewer than 250,000 distinct CDR3 sequences, 7.5% of them appearing once. V was shortened by 4 bases and J by 2 bases, with 11 bases between the two germline ends. CDR3 size: 15 residues. In addition, the sample was reused for a study of yellow fever vaccine responses in identical twins.

Input material: memory (CD45RO+) T cells sorted from blood. J is TRBJ2-2 and V is TRBV12-3 or TRBV12-4, with a tentative D call TRBD2 (6 bases). The sequence came from a woman aged 18-35 years in good health. CDR3 sequence reads: CASSSRESNTGELFF. The DNA for the CDR3 is TGTGCCAGCAGTTCCCGGGAGAGTAACACCGGGGAGCTGTTTTTT.